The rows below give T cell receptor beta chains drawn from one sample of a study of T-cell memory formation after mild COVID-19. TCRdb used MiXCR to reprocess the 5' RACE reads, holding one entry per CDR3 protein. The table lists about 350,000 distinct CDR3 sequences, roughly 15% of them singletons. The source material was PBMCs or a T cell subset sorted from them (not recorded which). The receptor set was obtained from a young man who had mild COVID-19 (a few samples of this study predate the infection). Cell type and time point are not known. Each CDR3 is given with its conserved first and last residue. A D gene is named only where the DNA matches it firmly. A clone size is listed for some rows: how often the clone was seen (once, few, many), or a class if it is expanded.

CDR3: CASSLGGGSEKLFF; DNA: TGTGCCAGCAGCTTAGGAGGGGGAAGTGAAAAACTGTTTTTT; D: -; length: 14; J: TRBJ1-4; V: TRBV7-2; size: -
CDR3: CASSLNGGMGEKLFF; DNA: TGTGCCAGCAGTTTAAACGGGGGCATGGGAGAAAAACTGTTTTTT; D: -; length: 15; J: TRBJ1-4; V: TRBV12-3/TRBV12-4; size: many
CDR3: CASSPRWGAGEKLFF; DNA: TGTGCCAGCAGCCCCCGCTGGGGGGCCGGGGAAAAACTGTTTTTT; D: -; length: 15; J: TRBJ1-4; V: TRBV11-2; size: -
CDR3: CASTQGFEAFF; DNA: TGTGCCAGCACCCAAGGGTTTGAAGCTTTCTTT; D: -; length: 11; J: TRBJ1-1; V: TRBV12-3/TRBV12-4; size: -
CDR3: CASSLEEIYGYTF; DNA: TGTGCCAGCAGCTTGGAAGAGATCTATGGCTACACCTTC; D: -; length: 13; J: TRBJ1-2; V: TRBV5-6; size: -
CDR3: CDSSGLQGRNEQFF; DNA: TGTGACAGCAGCGGCTTGCAGGGGAGGAATGAGCAGTTCTTC; D: -; length: 14; J: TRBJ2-1; V: TRBV9; size: -
CDR3: CASSPLISYEQYF; DNA: TGCGCCAGCAGCCCCCTCATCTCCTACGAGCAGTACTTC; D: -; length: 13; J: TRBJ2-7; V: TRBV10-2; size: -
CDR3: CASSFAPGVGEQYF; DNA: TGTGCCAGCAGTTTCGCCCCCGGGGTGGGCGAGCAGTACTTC; D: -; length: 14; J: TRBJ2-7; V: TRBV6-6; size: -
CDR3: CASSLVSGNNEQFF; DNA: TGCGCCAGCAGCTTGGTGTCTGGGAACAATGAGCAGTTCTTC; D: -; length: 14; J: TRBJ2-1; V: TRBV5-1; size: many
CDR3: CASSYSESWNTEAFF; DNA: TGTGCCAGCAGTTACTCCGAGAGTTGGAACACTGAAGCTTTCTTT; D: -; length: 15; J: TRBJ1-1; V: TRBV6-6; size: -
CDR3: CASTRQGASLTGELFF; DNA: TGTGCCAGCACCCGACAGGGGGCCTCCCTAACCGGGGAGCTGTTTTTT; D: TRBD1; length: 16; J: TRBJ2-2; V: TRBV5-5; size: many
CDR3: CASSKGLGDPNEQFF; DNA: TGCGCCAGCTCAAAAGGATTGGGAGATCCCAATGAGCAGTTCTTC; D: -; length: 15; J: TRBJ2-1; V: TRBV4-3; size: many
CDR3: CASSQGTNEKLFF; DNA: TGTGCCAGCAGCCAGGGGACTAATGAAAAACTGTTTTTT; D: -; length: 13; J: TRBJ1-4; V: TRBV3-1; size: -
CDR3: CASSFSQPTQYF; DNA: TGTGCCAGCAGCTTCAGTCAGCCTACGCAGTATTTT; D: -; length: 12; J: TRBJ2-3; V: TRBV7-9; size: -
CDR3: CAIRGTDNQPQHF; DNA: TGTGCCATCAGGGGGACAGACAATCAGCCCCAGCATTTT; D: TRBD1; length: 13; J: TRBJ1-5; V: TRBV10-3; size: -
CDR3: CASRRWGTSSYNEQFF; DNA: TGTGCCAGCAGAAGATGGGGCACCTCCTCCTACAATGAGCAGTTCTTC; D: -; length: 16; J: TRBJ2-1; V: TRBV6-2/TRBV6-3; size: -
CDR3: CASSPNQGSGNQPQHF; DNA: TGTGCCAGCTCACCCAATCAGGGGTCGGGCAATCAGCCCCAGCATTTT; D: -; length: 16; J: TRBJ1-5; V: TRBV18; size: -
CDR3: CASSLSGGGYTDTQYF; DNA: TGTGCCAGCAGTCTTAGCGGGGGGGGATACACAGATACGCAGTATTTT; D: TRBD2; length: 16; J: TRBJ2-3; V: TRBV7-3; size: -